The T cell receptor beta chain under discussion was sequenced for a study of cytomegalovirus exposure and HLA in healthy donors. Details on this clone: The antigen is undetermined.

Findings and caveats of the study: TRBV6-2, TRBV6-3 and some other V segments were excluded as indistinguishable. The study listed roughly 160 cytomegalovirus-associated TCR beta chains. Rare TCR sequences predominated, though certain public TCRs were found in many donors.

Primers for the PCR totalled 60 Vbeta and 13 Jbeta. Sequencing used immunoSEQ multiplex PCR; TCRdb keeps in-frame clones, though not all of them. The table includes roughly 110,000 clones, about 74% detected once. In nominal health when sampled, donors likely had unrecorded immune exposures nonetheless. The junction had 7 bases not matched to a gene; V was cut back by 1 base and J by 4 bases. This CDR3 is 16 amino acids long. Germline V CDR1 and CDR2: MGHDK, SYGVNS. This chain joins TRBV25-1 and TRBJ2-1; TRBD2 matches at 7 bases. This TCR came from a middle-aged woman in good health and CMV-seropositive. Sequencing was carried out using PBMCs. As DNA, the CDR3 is TGTGCCAGCAGTGAATTAAGGGCGGGAGAATACAATGAGCAGTTCTTC. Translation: CASSELRAGEYNEQFF.